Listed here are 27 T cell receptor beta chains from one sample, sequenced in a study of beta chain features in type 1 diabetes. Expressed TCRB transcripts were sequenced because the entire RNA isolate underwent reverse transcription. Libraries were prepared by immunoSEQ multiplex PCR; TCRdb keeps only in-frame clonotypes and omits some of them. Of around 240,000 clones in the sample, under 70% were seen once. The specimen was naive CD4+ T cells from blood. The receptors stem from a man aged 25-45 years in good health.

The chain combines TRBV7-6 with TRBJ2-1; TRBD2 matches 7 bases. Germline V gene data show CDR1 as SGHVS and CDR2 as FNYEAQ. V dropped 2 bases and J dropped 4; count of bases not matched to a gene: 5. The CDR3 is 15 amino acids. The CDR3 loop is CASSLRLAEYNEQFF. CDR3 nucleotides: TGTGCCAGCAGCTTACGTCTAGCGGAATACAATGAGCAGTTCTTC.

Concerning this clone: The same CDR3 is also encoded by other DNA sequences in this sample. CDR3 in DNA: TGCAGTGCCCTAGACTACGAGCAGTACTTC. This sequence encodes CSALDYEQYF. This chain uses TRBV20-1 with TRBJ2-7; unclear D gene. Germline CDR1 is DFQATT and CDR2 is SNEGSKA (reference sequence). This CDR3 is 10 amino acids long. With 6 bases removed from V and 3 bases from J, the gap between germline ends came to 6 bases.

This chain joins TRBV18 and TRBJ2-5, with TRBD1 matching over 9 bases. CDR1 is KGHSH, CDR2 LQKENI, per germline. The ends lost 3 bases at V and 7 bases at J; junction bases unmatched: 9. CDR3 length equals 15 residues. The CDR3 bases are TGTGCCAGCTCACCTCCGGGACAGGGTGACGGGACCCAGTACTTC. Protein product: CASSPPGQGDGTQYF. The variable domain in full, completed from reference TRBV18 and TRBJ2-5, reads NAGVMQNPRHLVRRRGQEARLRCSPMKGHSHVYWYRQLPEEGLKFMVYLQKENIIDESGMPKERFSAEFPKEGPSILRIQQVVRGDSAAYFCASSPPGQGDGTQYFGPGTRLLVL.

CDR3 nucleotide sequence: TGTGCCAGCAGCGTAGTAGCGGGGGACTACGAGCAGTACTTC. Amino acid sequence: CASSVVAGDYEQYF. The chain couples TRBV9 to TRBJ2-7; the match to TRBD2 covers 9 bases. Looked up from germline, CDR1 is SGDLS and CDR2 is YYNGEE. V lost 0 bases and J lost 3; bases outside the gene matches: 1. The CDR3 covers 14 residues. Looking up the rest from reference TRBV9 and TRBJ2-7 gives the full variable domain: DSGVTQTPKHLITATGQRVTLRCSPRSGDLSVYWYQQSLDQGLQFLIQYYNGEERAKGNILERFSAQQFPDLHSELNLSSLELGDSALYFCASSVVAGDYEQYFGPGTRLTVT.

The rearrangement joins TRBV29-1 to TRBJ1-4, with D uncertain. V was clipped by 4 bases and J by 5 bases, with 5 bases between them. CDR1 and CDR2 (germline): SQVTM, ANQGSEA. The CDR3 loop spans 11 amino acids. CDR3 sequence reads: CSVADNEKLFF. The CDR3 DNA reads TGCAGCGTTGCCGACAATGAAAAACTGTTTTTT.

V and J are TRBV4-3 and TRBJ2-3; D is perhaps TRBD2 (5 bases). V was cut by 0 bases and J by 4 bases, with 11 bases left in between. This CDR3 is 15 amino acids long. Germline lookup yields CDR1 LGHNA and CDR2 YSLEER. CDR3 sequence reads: CASSQDLLAPDTQYF. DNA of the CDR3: TGCGCCAGCAGCCAAGATCTCCTAGCTCCAGATACGCAGTATTTT.

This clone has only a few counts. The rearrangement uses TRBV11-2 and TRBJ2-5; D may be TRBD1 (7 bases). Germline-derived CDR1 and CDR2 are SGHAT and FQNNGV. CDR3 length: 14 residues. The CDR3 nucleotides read TGTGCTACGTCGTCAGGGGGGCCCAGGGAGACCCAGTACTTC. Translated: CATSSGGPRETQYF. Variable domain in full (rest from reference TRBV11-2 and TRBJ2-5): EAGVAQSPRYKIIEKRQSVAFWCNPISGHATLYWYQQILGQGPKLLIQFQNNGVVDDSQLPKDRFSAERLKGVDSTLKIQPAKLEDSAVYLCATSSGGPRETQYFGPGTRLLVL.

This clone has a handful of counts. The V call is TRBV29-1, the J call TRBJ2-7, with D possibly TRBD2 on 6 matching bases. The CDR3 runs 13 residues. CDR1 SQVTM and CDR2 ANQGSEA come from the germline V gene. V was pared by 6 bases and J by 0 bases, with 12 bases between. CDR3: CSVAGRYSYEQYF. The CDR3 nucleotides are TGCAGCGTGGCGGGGCGGTACTCCTACGAGCAGTACTTC.

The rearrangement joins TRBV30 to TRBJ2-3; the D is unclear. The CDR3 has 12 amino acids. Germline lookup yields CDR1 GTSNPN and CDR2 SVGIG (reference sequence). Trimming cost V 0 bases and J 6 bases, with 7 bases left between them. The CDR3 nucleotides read TGTGCCTGGAGTGTAATGGGGGATACGCAGTATTTT. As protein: CAWSVMGDTQYF.

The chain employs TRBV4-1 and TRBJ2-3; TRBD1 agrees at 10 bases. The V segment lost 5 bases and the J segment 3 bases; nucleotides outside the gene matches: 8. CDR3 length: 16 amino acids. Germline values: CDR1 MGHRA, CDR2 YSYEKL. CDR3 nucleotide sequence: TGCGCCAGCAGCTGGCAGAGGGGACAGGGGACAGATACGCAGTATTTT. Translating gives CASSWQRGQGTDTQYF.

The CDR3, as DNA: TGCAGCGTTGAGTACAGCGCGGAGACCCAGTACTTC. Its translation is CSVEYSAETQYF. J is TRBJ2-5 and V is TRBV29-1; D uncertain. Germline assignment: CDR1 SQVTM and CDR2 ANQGSEA. The CDR3 spans 12 residues. The ends were cut back, 3 bases at V and 5 bases at J, with 10 bases in the middle.

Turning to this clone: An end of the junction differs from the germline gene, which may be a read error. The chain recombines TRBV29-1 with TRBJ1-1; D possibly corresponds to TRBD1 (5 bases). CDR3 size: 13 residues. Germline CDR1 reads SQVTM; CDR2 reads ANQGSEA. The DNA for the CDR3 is TGCTGCGTTCTGCAGGGCGTGAGAACTGAAGCTTTCTTT. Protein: CCVLQGVRTEAFF.

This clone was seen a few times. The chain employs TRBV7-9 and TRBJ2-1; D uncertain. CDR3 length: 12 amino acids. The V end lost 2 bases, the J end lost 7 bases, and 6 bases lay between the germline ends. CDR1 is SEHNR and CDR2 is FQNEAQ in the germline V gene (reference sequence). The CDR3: CASSLTSNEQFF. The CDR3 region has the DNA TGTGCCAGCAGCTTAACCTCTAATGAGCAGTTCTTC.

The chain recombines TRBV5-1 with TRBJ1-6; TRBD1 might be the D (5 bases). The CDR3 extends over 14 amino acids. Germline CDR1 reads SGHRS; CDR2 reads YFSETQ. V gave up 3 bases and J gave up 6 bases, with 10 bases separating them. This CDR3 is CASSSGTGNSPLHF. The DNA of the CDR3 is TGCGCCAGCAGCTCCGGGACGGGTAATTCACCCCTCCACTTT.

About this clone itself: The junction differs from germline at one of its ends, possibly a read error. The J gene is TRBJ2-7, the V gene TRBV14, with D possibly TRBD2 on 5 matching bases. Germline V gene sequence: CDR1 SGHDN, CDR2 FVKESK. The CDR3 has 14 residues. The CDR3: CTRRLPGSSYEQYF. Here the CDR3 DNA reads TGCACAAGAAGACTCCCGGGAAGCTCCTACGAGCAGTACTTC.

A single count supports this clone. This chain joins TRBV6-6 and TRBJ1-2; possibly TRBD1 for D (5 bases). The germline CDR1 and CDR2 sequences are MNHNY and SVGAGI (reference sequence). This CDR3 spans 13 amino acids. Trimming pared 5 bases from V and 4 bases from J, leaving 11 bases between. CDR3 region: CASSPGDPYGYTF. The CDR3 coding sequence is TGTGCCAGCAGTCCGGGGGACCCCTATGGCTACACCTTC.

CDR3 DNA sequence: TGCGCCAGCAGCCCGACTAGCGACACAGATACGCAGTATTTT. Translated: CASSPTSDTDTQYF. V usage is TRBV4-3 and J usage is TRBJ2-3; 8 nucleotides align to TRBD2. The CDR3 contains 14 residues. Germline CDR1 is LGHNA and CDR2 is YSLEER. After removal of 4 bases from V and 2 bases from J, the junction contained 2 bases not matched to a gene.

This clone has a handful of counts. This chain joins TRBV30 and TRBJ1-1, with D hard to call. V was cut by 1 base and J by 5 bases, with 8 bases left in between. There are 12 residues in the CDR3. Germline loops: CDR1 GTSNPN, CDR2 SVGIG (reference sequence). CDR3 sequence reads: CAWSAGSTEAFF. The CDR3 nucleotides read TGTGCCTGGAGTGCTGGGTCTACTGAAGCTTTCTTT.

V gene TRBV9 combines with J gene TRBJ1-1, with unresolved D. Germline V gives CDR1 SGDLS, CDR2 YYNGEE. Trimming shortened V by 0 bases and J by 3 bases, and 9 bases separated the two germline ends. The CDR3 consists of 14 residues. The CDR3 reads CASSVARSDTEAFF. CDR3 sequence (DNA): TGTGCCAGCAGCGTAGCGCGTTCGGACACTGAAGCTTTCTTT.

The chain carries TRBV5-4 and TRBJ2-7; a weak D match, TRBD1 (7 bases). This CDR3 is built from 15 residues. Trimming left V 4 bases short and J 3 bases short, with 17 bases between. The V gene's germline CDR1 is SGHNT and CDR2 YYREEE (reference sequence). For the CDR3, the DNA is TGTGCCAGCAGCCCGAGACAGGGAGGATACTACGAGCAGTACTTC. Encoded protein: CASSPRQGGYYEQYF.

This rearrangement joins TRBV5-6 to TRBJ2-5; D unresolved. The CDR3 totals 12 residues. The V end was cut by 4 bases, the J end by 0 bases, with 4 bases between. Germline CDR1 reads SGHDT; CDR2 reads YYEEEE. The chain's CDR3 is CASSKDQETQYF. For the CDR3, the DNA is TGTGCCAGCAGCAAGGACCAAGAGACCCAGTACTTC.

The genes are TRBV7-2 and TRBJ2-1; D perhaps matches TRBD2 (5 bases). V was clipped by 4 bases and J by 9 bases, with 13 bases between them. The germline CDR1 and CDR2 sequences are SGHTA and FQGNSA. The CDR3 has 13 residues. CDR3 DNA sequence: TGTGCCAGCAGCTCACGAGGAGGAAGTGAGCAGTTCTTC. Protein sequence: CASSSRGGSEQFF.

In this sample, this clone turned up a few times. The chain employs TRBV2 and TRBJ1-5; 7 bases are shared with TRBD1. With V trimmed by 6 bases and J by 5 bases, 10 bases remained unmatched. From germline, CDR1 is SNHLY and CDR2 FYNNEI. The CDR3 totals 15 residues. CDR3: CASSRTGDEDQPQHF. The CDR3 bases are TGTGCCAGCAGCCGCACAGGGGATGAGGATCAGCCCCAGCATTTT.

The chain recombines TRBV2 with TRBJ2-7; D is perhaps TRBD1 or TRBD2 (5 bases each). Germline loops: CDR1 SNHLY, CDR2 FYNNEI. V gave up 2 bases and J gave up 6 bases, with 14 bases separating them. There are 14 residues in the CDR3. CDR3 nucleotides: TGTGCCAGCAGTGAACTAGCAGGGCTAAGCGAGCAGTACTTC. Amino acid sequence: CASSELAGLSEQYF. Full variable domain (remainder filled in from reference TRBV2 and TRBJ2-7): EPEVTQTPSHQVTQMGQEVILRCVPISNHLYFYWYRQILGQKVEFLVSFYNNEISEKSEIFDDQFSVERPDGSNFTLKIRSTKLEDSAMYFCASSELAGLSEQYFGPGTRLTVT.

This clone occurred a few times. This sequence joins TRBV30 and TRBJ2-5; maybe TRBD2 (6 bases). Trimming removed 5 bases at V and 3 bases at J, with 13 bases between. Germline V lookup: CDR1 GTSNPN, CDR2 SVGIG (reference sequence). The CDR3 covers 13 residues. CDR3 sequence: CAWAPGLKETQYF. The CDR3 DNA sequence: TGTGCCTGGGCACCGGGACTGAAAGAGACCCAGTACTTC.

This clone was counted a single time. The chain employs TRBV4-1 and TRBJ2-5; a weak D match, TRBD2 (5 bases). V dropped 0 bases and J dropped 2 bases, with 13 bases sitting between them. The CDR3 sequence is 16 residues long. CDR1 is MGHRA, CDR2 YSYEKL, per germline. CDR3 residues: CASSQEAAGLQETQYF. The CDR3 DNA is TGCGCCAGCAGCCAAGAGGCGGCGGGCCTACAAGAGACCCAGTACTTC.

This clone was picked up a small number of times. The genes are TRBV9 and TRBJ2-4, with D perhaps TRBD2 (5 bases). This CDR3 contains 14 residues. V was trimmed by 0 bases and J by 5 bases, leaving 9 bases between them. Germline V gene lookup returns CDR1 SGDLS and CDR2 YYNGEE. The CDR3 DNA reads TGTGCCAGCAGCGTAGGGTCTAGCCAAAACATTCAGTACTTC. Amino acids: CASSVGSSQNIQYF.